A single sample is the source of the 19 T cell receptor beta chains below, sequenced in a study of CD8 T cells in ankylosing spondylitis. MiXCR, run by TCRdb on the 5' RACE reads, gives a single entry per CDR3 protein. The sample holds fewer than 400,000 distinct CDR3 sequences, 20% to 25% seen once. Antigens for these TCRs are unknown. Study outcomes and limitations: Ankylosing spondylitis blood seemed to carry a telltale TCR beta motif made of several highly homologous variants.

Sequenced input: blood, either unsorted or a sorted T cell fraction (not recorded which). The receptors stem from a male donor with ankylosing spondylitis.

This clonotype was seen a few times. The CDR3 loop is CASRSGTVHNEQFF. The CDR3 nucleotides read TGTGCCAGCAGATCTGGGACAGTCCACAATGAGCAGTTCTTC. J is TRBJ2-1 and V is TRBV12-3 or TRBV12-4; TRBD1 matches 7 bases. The CDR3 totals 14 residues. The ends lost 6 bases at V and 5 bases at J; junction bases unmatched: 7.

This clonotype was observed a handful of times. The chain joins TRBV5-6 to TRBJ2-7, with 11 nucleotides matching TRBD2. The germline V gene encodes CDR1 SGHDT and CDR2 YYEEEE. Trimming at V came to 3 bases and at J to 0 bases, leaving 2 bases not matched to a gene. The CDR3 sequence is 15 residues long. CDR3: CASSWGLAASYEQYF. The CDR3 DNA reads as TGTGCCAGCAGCTGGGGACTAGCGGCCTCCTACGAGCAGTACTTC. Full variable domain (missing parts from reference TRBV5-6 and TRBJ2-7): DAGVTQSPTHLIKTRGQQVTLRCSPKSGHDTVSWYQQALGQGPQFIFQYYEEEERQRGNFPDRFSGHQFPNYSSELNVNALLLGDSALYLCASSWGLAASYEQYFGPGTRLTVT.

The CDR3 bases are TGTGCCAGCAGTTACTCGGCGGGGTACAATGAGCAGTTCTTC. It yields the protein CASSYSAGYNEQFF. The V call is TRBV6-2 or TRBV6-3, the J call TRBJ2-1; D may be TRBD2 (6 bases). The CDR3 sequence is 14 residues long. The V end lost 0 bases, the J end lost 4 bases, and 7 bases lay between the germline ends. CDR1 and CDR2 (germline): MNHEY, SVGEGT.

This clonotype appeared many times. The chain has TRBV3-1 and TRBJ1-5; D remains unclear. Between the trimmed V and J ends, which lost 3 bases and 2 bases, there was a span of 8 bases. Germline V gene lookup returns CDR1 LGHDT and CDR2 YNNKEL (reference sequence). This CDR3 spans 14 amino acids. CDR3 loop: CASSQYIGNQPQHF. Written as DNA, the CDR3 is TGTGCCAGCAGCCAGTATATAGGCAATCAGCCCCAGCATTTT.

The chain is built from TRBV4-3 and TRBJ2-5; TRBD1 might be the D (6 bases). Trimming stripped 4 bases from V and 2 bases from J, with 14 bases between. Per the germline V gene, CDR1 is LGHNA and CDR2 is YSLEER. CDR3 length: 15 residues. CDR3 sequence (DNA): TGCGCCAGCAGCCGAACCCCCGGACAGCAAGAGACCCAGTACTTC. This sequence encodes CASSRTPGQQETQYF.

Notes on this clonotype: The germline gene is not matched at one end of the junction; a read error may be the cause. V gene TRBV24-1 combines with J gene TRBJ1-6, with D perhaps matching TRBD1 (5 bases). The germline gives CDR1 KGHDR, CDR2 SFDVKD. The CDR3 extends over 11 amino acids. The DNA of the CDR3 is TGTGCCACCCGACGTCAGGGATCTCGACCTTTT. Encoded protein: CATRRQGSRPF.

The genes are TRBV7-2 and TRBJ1-2; D perhaps matches TRBD1 (6 bases). The CDR3 totals 15 residues. The germline V gene has CDR1 SGHTA and CDR2 FQGNSA. V was trimmed by 1 base and J by 2 bases, leaving 11 bases between them. The CDR3 loop is CASSLDRALNYGYTF. The CDR3 DNA sequence: TGTGCCAGCAGCTTAGACAGGGCCCTAAACTATGGCTACACCTTC.

In its sample, this clonotype was seen once. The chain recombines TRBV29-1 with TRBJ2-1; 10 nucleotides align to TRBD1. Trimming took 8 bases from V and 6 from J; bases not matched to a gene: 7. The CDR3 consists of 13 residues. Germline loops: CDR1 SQVTM, CDR2 ANQGSEA. The CDR3 bases are TGCAGCCTCCGGCGGACAGGGGGCAATGAGCAGTTCTTC. As protein: CSLRRTGGNEQFF.

This clonotype was seen more than once but under ten times. The V and J genes are TRBV19 and TRBJ2-3, with D perhaps assigned TRBD1 or TRBD2 (6 bases each). Germline CDR1 reads LNHDA; CDR2 reads SQIVND (reference sequence). V lost 8 bases, J lost 0 bases, and 15 bases lay in between. The CDR3 has 15 amino acids. CDR3 nucleotide sequence: TGTGCCAGTCAATCGGGGGCCACTAGCACAGATACGCAGTATTTT. Residues: CASQSGATSTDTQYF.

This chain uses TRBV10-3 with TRBJ1-2; D might be TRBD1 (5 bases). Germline V gene data show CDR1 as ENHRY and CDR2 as SYGVKD. V was clipped by 0 bases and J by 1 base, with 9 bases between them. This CDR3 has 15 amino acids. The CDR3 spells CAISESRADNYGYTF. The CDR3, as DNA: TGTGCCATCAGTGAGTCCAGGGCTGATAACTATGGCTACACCTTC.

The V gene is TRBV20-1, the J gene TRBJ1-1; no reliable D call. Germline V gene data show CDR1 as DFQATT and CDR2 as SNEGSKA (reference sequence). The CDR3 is 12 amino acids. Trimming shortened V by 4 bases and J by 6 bases, and 12 bases separated the two germline ends. The CDR3 DNA reads as TGCAGTGCTACTTCAGCGGGCGCTGAAGCTTTCTTT. It is translated as CSATSAGAEAFF.

This clonotype was seen a few times. The V gene is TRBV29-1, the J gene TRBJ2-7; 9 bases match TRBD1. The germline V gene encodes CDR1 SQVTM and CDR2 ANQGSEA. Trimming removed 4 bases from V and 8 bases from J; junction bases left unmatched: 9. This CDR3 has 13 amino acids. The CDR3 DNA is TGCAGCGTTGTCACAGGGGGCGTTCAGCAGCAGTACTTC. The encoded protein is CSVVTGGVQQQYF.

The chain joins TRBV20-1 to TRBJ1-1, with D hard to call. The CDR3 is 12 amino acids. The germline V and J ends were trimmed by 7 bases and 2 bases, with 11 bases remaining between them. The germline CDR1 and CDR2 sequences are DFQATT and SNEGSKA (reference sequence). CDR3 sequence (DNA): TGCAGTGTGATGTTAGATAACACTGAAGCTTTCTTT. Amino acids: CSVMLDNTEAFF.

This clonotype was found a few times. V usage is TRBV3-1 and J usage is TRBJ2-3; D is unclear. The V end was cut by 1 base, the J end by 3 bases, with 11 bases between. The CDR3 has 15 residues. CDR1 LGHDT and CDR2 YNNKEL come from the germline V gene (reference sequence). In nucleotides, the CDR3 is TGTGCCAGCAGCCAAGTGATTAGCAGTACAGATACGCAGTATTTT. This encodes CASSQVISSTDTQYF.

The rearrangement links TRBV7-3 to TRBJ2-2, with TRBD2 matching 7 bases. V was clipped by 5 bases and J by 5 bases; unmatched bases: 20. Germline CDR1 and CDR2: SGHTA and FQGTGA. The CDR3 extends over 19 amino acids. Written as DNA, the CDR3 is TGTGCCAGCAGCCCGACCCCGGGATTTGGCGGGAGTTGGACCGGGGAGCTGTTTTTT. The encoded protein is CASSPTPGFGGSWTGELFF.

This clonotype was observed a few times. The genes are TRBV12-3 or TRBV12-4 and TRBJ2-7, with D unresolved. The V end lost 2 bases, the J end lost 5 bases, and 13 bases lay between the germline ends. The CDR3 loop spans 14 amino acids. The CDR3 loop is CASSLQGFTHEQYF. Here the CDR3 DNA reads TGTGCCAGCAGTTTACAAGGGTTCACCCACGAGCAGTACTTC.

This clonotype has just a few counts. The rearrangement links TRBV20-1 to TRBJ2-7; TRBD2 matches at 9 bases. The CDR3 totals 15 residues. The V segment lost 3 bases and the J segment 7 bases; nucleotides outside the gene matches: 13. Germline V gene data show CDR1 as DFQATT and CDR2 as SNEGSKA (reference sequence). The CDR3 DNA reads as TGCAGTGCTAGGGACCTAGCGGGACCGTTTAAGGAGCAGTACTTC. Translating gives CSARDLAGPFKEQYF.

V gene TRBV10-3 combines with J gene TRBJ2-1, with TRBD2 matching over 10 bases. The V gene's germline CDR1 is ENHRY and CDR2 SYGVKD. V gave up 4 bases and J gave up 7 bases; unmatched junction bases: 10. CDR3 length: 16 residues. CDR3 in amino acids: CAISGTLAGERNEQFF. CDR3 sequence (DNA): TGTGCCATCAGTGGGACCCTAGCGGGAGAGAGGAATGAGCAGTTCTTC.

The chain recombines TRBV10-2 with TRBJ2-7, with 8 bases that match TRBD2. There are 15 residues in the CDR3. CDR1 and CDR2 (germline): WSHSY, SAAADI. V trimming: 7 bases; J trimming: 0 bases; junction bases outside the gene matches: 8. This CDR3 reads CASNDVAGRSYEQYF. CDR3 nucleotide sequence: TGCGCCAGCAATGACGTAGCGGGGCGCTCCTACGAGCAGTACTTC.